These 28 T cell receptor beta chains originate from one sample sequenced in a study of blood T cell repertoires in COVID-19. Method: immunoSEQ multiplex PCR; TCRdb's copy keeps in-frame clones and lacks some. The sample yields 150,000 to 200,000 clones, over 75% seen once. The sample was PBMCs or T cells enriched from blood (not recorded which). Receptors were obtained from a woman younger than 30 who had recovered from COVID-19.

This clone was counted between two and nine times. The chain combines TRBV19 with TRBJ1-1; no clear D. This CDR3 contains 11 residues. V lost 7 bases, J lost 4 bases, and 7 bases lay in between. Per the germline V gene, CDR1 is LNHDA and CDR2 is SQIVND (reference sequence). This chain's CDR3 is CASTASTEAFF. CDR3 coding DNA: TGTGCCAGTACCGCCAGCACTGAAGCTTTCTTT.

CDR3 sequence: CASRSRDYGYTF. The CDR3 nucleotides read TGTGCCAGCAGAAGTCGGGACTATGGCTACACCTTC. The J gene is TRBJ1-2, the V gene TRBV28; D remains unclear. CDR1 and CDR2 (germline): MDHEN, SYDVKM. The CDR3 sequence is 12 residues long. V lost 6 bases to trimming and J lost 3 bases, with 8 bases between them.

The rearrangement joins TRBV19 to TRBJ1-3; 7 positions agree with TRBD1. V trimming: 6 bases; J trimming: 2 bases; junction bases outside the gene matches: 10. Germline CDR1 LNHDA, CDR2 SQIVND (reference sequence). The CDR3 covers 16 residues. The DNA of the CDR3 is TGTGCCAGTAGGCTATTCGGGACAGACACTGGAAACACCATATATTTT. Its translation is CASRLFGTDTGNTIYF.

CDR3 sequence reads: CASSLRDANTGELFF. Written as DNA, the CDR3 is TGTGCCAGCAGTTTACGGGATGCGAACACCGGGGAGCTGTTTTTT. This chain connects TRBV6-2 or TRBV6-3 to TRBJ2-2; a possible D gene is TRBD2 (5 bases). The CDR3 is 15 amino acids. V dropped 4 bases and J dropped 0 bases, with 9 bases sitting between them. CDR1 and CDR2 from the germline V gene are MNHEY and SVGEGT.

This clone was seen more than once but under ten times. The rearrangement links TRBV6-5 to TRBJ2-2; 8 bases are shared with TRBD2. Trimming at V came to 0 bases and at J to 7 bases, leaving 4 bases not matched to a gene. This CDR3 contains 15 residues. Germline assignment: CDR1 MNHEY and CDR2 SVGAGI. The CDR3 region is CASSYSPLADGELFF. The CDR3 DNA is TGTGCCAGCAGTTACTCCCCACTAGCGGACGGGGAGCTGTTTTTT.

DNA for the CDR3: TGTGCCAGCAGCCTCGGTCTCGTAGGGGGACGGGGAAACACCATATATTTT. Protein: CASSLGLVGGRGNTIYF. The chain carries TRBV7-2 and TRBJ1-3; D may be TRBD1 (6 bases). CDR3 length equals 17 residues. Trimming took 5 bases from V and 4 from J, leaving 21 bases between them. Per germline, CDR1 SGHTA and CDR2 FQGNSA.

The sample holds one count of this clone. The chain employs TRBV7-8 and TRBJ2-1; 10 bases map to TRBD1. With V trimmed by 1 base and J by 8 bases, 14 bases remained unmatched. Per the germline V gene, CDR1 is SGHVS and CDR2 is FQNEAQ. This CDR3 has 18 amino acids. CDR3 DNA sequence: TGTGCCAGCAGCTTAGACTCTAGGACAGGGGGTGGAGGTCATGAGCAGTTCTTC. This gives the protein CASSLDSRTGGGGHEQFF.

This chain joins TRBV2 and TRBJ1-1; D call uncertain. The CDR3 totals 14 residues. With 5 bases removed from V and 4 bases from J, the gap between germline ends came to 14 bases. Germline V gene sequence: CDR1 SNHLY, CDR2 FYNNEI. The CDR3 region has the DNA TGTGCCAGCAGTCTAAGGTGGGCCTCCACTGAAGCTTTCTTT. This sequence encodes CASSLRWASTEAFF.

This rearrangement joins TRBV27 to TRBJ2-2; 7 bases are a match to TRBD1. The junction had 7 bases not matched to a gene; V was cut back by 8 bases and J by 1 base. The CDR3 consists of 15 residues. The germline CDR1 and CDR2 sequences are MNHEY and SMNVEV (reference sequence). The CDR3 loop reads CASYQGTVNTGELFF. In nucleotides, the CDR3 is TGTGCCAGCTACCAAGGGACAGTGAACACCGGGGAGCTGTTTTTT.

The chain combines TRBV28 with TRBJ1-2, with 10 bases aligning to TRBD1. This CDR3 comprises 15 residues. CDR1 MDHEN and CDR2 SYDVKM come from the germline V gene. After removal of 5 bases from V and 6 bases from J, the junction contained 9 bases not matched to a gene. The CDR3 DNA sequence: TGTGCCAGCAGTGCCCAAGTCGGACAGGGGGATGGCTACACCTTC. Translated, it gives CASSAQVGQGDGYTF.

The chain carries TRBV7-2 and TRBJ2-7; TRBD2 agrees at 8 bases. Germline loops: CDR1 SGHTA, CDR2 FQGNSA. After removal of 5 bases from V and 4 bases from J, the junction contained 4 bases not matched to a gene. This CDR3 region has 13 residues. For the CDR3, the DNA is TGTGCCAGCAGCCCCTCGGGGGGGTACGAGCAGTACTTC. Protein: CASSPSGGYEQYF.

The V and J genes are TRBV11-2 and TRBJ2-7; the match to TRBD1 covers 7 bases. This CDR3 contains 15 residues. Germline trimming cut 1 base from V and 3 bases from J; bases unmatched to any gene: 6. Germline CDR1 SGHAT, CDR2 FQNNGV. CDR3 sequence: CASSLGGQVLYEQYF. CDR3 nucleotides: TGTGCCAGCAGCTTAGGAGGACAGGTTCTCTACGAGCAGTACTTC.

The chain uses TRBV6-5 and TRBJ2-1; 12 bases map to TRBD2. V was clipped by 5 bases and J by 13 bases; unmatched bases: 3. Germline V gene data show CDR1 as MNHEY and CDR2 as SVGAGI. This CDR3 comprises 12 residues. The CDR3 protein is CASSLAGGSQFF. The CDR3 DNA is TGTGCCAGCAGTCTAGCGGGGGGGTCACAGTTCTTC.

The rearrangement joins TRBV30 to TRBJ2-1, with 7 bases identical to TRBD2. The germline CDR1 and CDR2 sequences are GTSNPN and SVGIG (reference sequence). V lost 8 bases and J lost 4; bases outside the gene matches: 14. The CDR3 spans 15 residues. The CDR3: CAGRLGLGMYNEQFF. CDR3 bases: TGTGCCGGCCGACTTGGACTAGGCATGTACAATGAGCAGTTCTTC.

The chain is built from TRBV27 and TRBJ2-7; 10 positions match TRBD2. The germline gives CDR1 MNHEY, CDR2 SMNVEV (reference sequence). The CDR3 has 15 amino acids. V dropped 4 bases and J dropped 5; count of bases not matched to a gene: 8. The CDR3: CASSSLGLAIHEQYF. CDR3 DNA: TGTGCCAGCAGTTCCCTGGGACTAGCGATCCACGAGCAGTACTTC.

The CDR3 region has the DNA TGTGCCAGCAGCGCGGGATCCACAGATACGCAGTATTTT. Translated: CASSAGSTDTQYF. The rearrangement uses TRBV11-2 and TRBJ2-3; D possibly corresponds to TRBD2 (6 bases). The V end lost 5 bases, the J end lost 2 bases, and 8 bases lay between the germline ends. The length of the CDR3 is 13 residues. Germline V lookup: CDR1 SGHAT, CDR2 FQNNGV.

The chain joins TRBV3-1 (or the pseudogene TRBV3-2) to TRBJ2-7; a possible D gene is TRBD2 (5 bases). In germline, CDR1 is LGHDT, CDR2 YNNKEL (reference sequence). The CDR3 is 15 amino acids. V lost 0 bases and J lost 3, with 12 bases in between. As DNA, the CDR3 is TGTGCCAGCAGCCAAGACGGGGTTAGTTTCTACGAGCAGTACTTC. Its translation: CASSQDGVSFYEQYF.

V usage is TRBV5-8 and J usage is TRBJ2-1, with a weak D call TRBD2 (5 bases). The germline CDR1 and CDR2 sequences are SGHTS and YDEGEE. The ends were cut back, 0 bases at V and 0 bases at J, with 10 bases in the middle. The CDR3 consists of 16 residues. The CDR3 DNA reads TGTGCCAGCAGCTTGGCCGGTGGGAGCTCCTACAATGAGCAGTTCTTC. As protein: CASSLAGGSSYNEQFF. Full variable domain (outside the CDR3, taken from reference TRBV5-8 and TRBJ2-1): EAGVTQSPTHLIKTRGQQATLRCSPISGHTSVYWYQQALGLGLQFLLWYDEGEERNRGNFPPRFSGRQFPNYSSELNVNALELEDSALYLCASSLAGGSSYNEQFFGPGTRLTVL.

This rearrangement joins TRBV5-5 to TRBJ2-1; D is ambiguous. This CDR3 is built from 12 residues. Trimming left V 4 bases short and J 3 bases short, with 5 bases between. Germline CDR1 SGHKS, CDR2 YYEKEE (reference sequence). The CDR3 DNA is TGTGCCAGCAGCGTTAGCTACAATGAGCAGTTCTTC. This codes for CASSVSYNEQFF.

The chain has TRBV7-8 and TRBJ2-3, with D perhaps matching TRBD2 (5 bases). CDR3 length: 13 residues. Trimming stripped 3 bases from V and 1 base from J, with 5 bases between. Germline-derived CDR1 and CDR2 are SGHVS and FQNEAQ. CDR3: CASSFGGTDTQYF. The CDR3 DNA follows: TGTGCCAGCAGCTTCGGGGGCACAGATACGCAGTATTTT.

The chain links TRBV30 to TRBJ2-3, with a possible D match to TRBD1 (5 bases). V lost 0 bases and J lost 2, with 30 bases in between. This CDR3 comprises 21 residues. In germline, CDR1 is GTSNPN, CDR2 SVGIG (reference sequence). CDR3 coding DNA: TGTGCCTGGAGTGTCTTTACGGGCGACTTCCGGACACAAGACAACACAGATACGCAGTATTTT. It encodes CAWSVFTGDFRTQDNTDTQYF.

This chain uses TRBV10-1 with TRBJ2-1; maybe TRBD2 (6 bases). Looked up from germline, CDR1 is WNHNN and CDR2 is SYGVQD (reference sequence). V lost 4 bases and J 0 bases, leaving 10 bases between the germline ends. This CDR3 contains 15 residues. The CDR3 spells CASSVFGSSYNEQFF. The CDR3 DNA reads TGCGCCAGCAGTGTCTTCGGGAGCTCCTACAATGAGCAGTTCTTC.

The rearrangement links TRBV7-2 to TRBJ2-5, with 9 bases aligning to TRBD2. V was clipped by 6 bases and J by 2 bases; unmatched bases: 7. CDR3 length: 15 amino acids. From germline, CDR1 is SGHTA and CDR2 FQGNSA. CDR3: CASRLSGGPQETQYF. The DNA for the CDR3 is TGTGCCAGCAGACTTAGCGGGGGACCACAAGAGACCCAGTACTTC.

The genes are TRBV6-6 and TRBJ2-1, with 11 bases lining up with TRBD2. CDR1 is MNHNY, CDR2 SVGAGI, per germline (reference sequence). J gave up 9 bases and V 7 bases, and 8 bases lay outside the gene matches. The CDR3 totals 14 residues. CDR3 bases: TGTGCCAGCACTCGGGGGACTAGCGGCGGTGAGCAGTTCTTC. Protein sequence: CASTRGTSGGEQFF.

This clone was detected once. The rearrangement uses TRBV27 and TRBJ1-2, with TRBD1 identical over 10 bases. Germline V gene data show CDR1 as MNHEY and CDR2 as SMNVEV (reference sequence). V dropped 2 bases and J dropped 5; count of bases not matched to a gene: 2. The CDR3 is made up of 14 amino acids. CDR3 in DNA: TGTGCCAGCAGTTTAAGGGGACAGGGGTATGGCTACACCTTC. It codes for CASSLRGQGYGYTF.

The chain is built from TRBV6-5 and TRBJ1-1; 7 bases match TRBD1. Germline CDR1 reads MNHEY; CDR2 reads SVGAGI. The length of the CDR3 is 15 residues. V lost 2 bases, J lost 2 bases, and 5 bases stayed unmatched. CDR3 nucleotide sequence: TGTGCCAGCAGTTACGGGGACAGAACAAACACTGAAGCTTTCTTT. Amino acid sequence: CASSYGDRTNTEAFF.

The chain has TRBV7-6 and TRBJ2-3, with a possible D match to TRBD1 (5 bases). Germline V gene sequence: CDR1 SGHVS, CDR2 FNYEAQ. This CDR3 comprises 16 residues. The V and J ends lost 1 base and 0 bases respectively, with 11 bases between them. In nucleotides, the CDR3 is TGTGCCAGCAGCTTAGGGGGTGGGGCCAGCACAGATACGCAGTATTTT. Its translation: CASSLGGGASTDTQYF. The complete variable domain, with remaining parts taken from reference TRBV7-6 and TRBJ2-3, reads GAGVSQSPRYKVTKRGQDVALRCDPISGHVSLYWYRQALGQGPEFLTYFNYEAQQDKSGLPNDRFSAERPEGSISTLTIQRTEQRDSAMYRCASSLGGGASTDTQYFGPGTRLTVL.

This chain uses TRBV5-8 with TRBJ1-4; the D gene is possibly TRBD1 (5 bases). Trimming left V 2 bases short and J 5 bases short, with 19 bases between. Germline V gene sequence: CDR1 SGHTS, CDR2 YDEGEE. The CDR3 covers 17 residues. Written as DNA, the CDR3 is TGTGCCAGCAGCTTATTTATCACGGGGGTGTCCAATGAAAAACTGTTTTTT. This sequence encodes CASSLFITGVSNEKLFF.